These T cell receptor beta chains were read from a single sample in a study of blood T cells in healthy people across ages. A single record per CDR3 protein comes from TCRdb applying MiXCR to the 5' RACE reads. The table lists 800,000 to 950,000 distinct CDR3 sequences, around 34% of them singletons. The specimen sequenced was blood. The receptors derive from a man younger than 30 in good health. CDR3s include the opening cysteine and the closing phenylalanine or tryptophan. A D gene is named only where the DNA matches it firmly. Some rows mark clone size as missing; the rest say once, few, many or name a class of expanded clone.

D gene	clone size	V gene	J gene	CDR3 protein	CDR3 DNA
TRBD1	few	TRBV9	TRBJ2-1	CASSPEGTGVTNEQFF	TGTGCCAGCAGCCCAGAGGGGACAGGGGTCACCAATGAGCAGTTCTTC
-	few	TRBV10-3	TRBJ1-1	CAIRYAGTEAFF	TGTGCCATCAGATACGCGGGCACTGAAGCTTTCTTT
-	-	TRBV5-6	TRBJ2-2	CASSLASGMNTGELFF	TGTGCCAGCAGCTTGGCCTCCGGAATGAACACCGGGGAGCTGTTTTTT
TRBD1	-	TRBV29-1	TRBJ1-2	CSVPTGTGAGYTF	TGCAGCGTCCCTACCGGGACAGGGGCCGGCTACACCTTC
-	-	TRBV12-3/TRBV12-4	TRBJ2-4	CASNPGRSVDIQYF	TGTGCCAGCAACCCCGGACGCTCGGTAGACATTCAGTACTTC
-	few	TRBV28	TRBJ2-7	CASSPRGGTTLFGESSYEQYF	TGTGCCAGCAGTCCCCGTGGGGGGACAACACTTTTCGGAGAGAGCTCCTACGAGCAGTACTTC
-	-	TRBV7-2	TRBJ2-3	CASSFETLLDPDTQYF	TGTGCCAGCAGCTTCGAGACACTGCTAGACCCAGATACGCAGTATTTT
TRBD1	few	TRBV4-2	TRBJ1-6	CASSQEADRAYNSPLHF	TGTGCCAGCAGCCAGGAGGCGGACAGGGCGTATAATTCACCCCTCCACTTT
-	few	TRBV9	TRBJ1-2	CASSVDGGADYGYTF	TGTGCCAGCAGCGTAGATGGGGGAGCTGACTATGGCTACACCTTC
-	-	TRBV14	TRBJ1-1	CAGSPTGLVTTEAFF	TGTGCCGGCAGCCCAACAGGGCTAGTCACTACTGAAGCTTTCTTT
TRBD1	-	TRBV12-3/TRBV12-4	TRBJ1-3	CASSLESGGYSGNTIYF	TGTGCCAGCAGTTTAGAATCAGGGGGCTACTCTGGAAACACCATATATTTT
-	-	TRBV20-1	TRBJ1-5	CSASIGSALYQPQHF	TGCAGTGCTAGTATAGGATCAGCGTTATATCAGCCCCAGCATTTT
-	-	TRBV20-1	TRBJ2-6	CSATGRESSGANVLTF	TGCAGTGCTACCGGGAGAGAGAGCTCTGGGGCCAACGTCCTGACTTTC
-	-	TRBV13	TRBJ2-1	CATSYRRSNEQFF	TGTGCCACGAGCTACCGCCGAAGTAATGAGCAGTTCTTC
-	few	TRBV4-3	TRBJ2-1	CASSQDGQGPYNEQFF	TGCGCCAGCAGCCAAGATGGTCAGGGCCCCTACAATGAGCAGTTCTTC
-	-	TRBV20-1	TRBJ2-7	CSAGHWDEQYF	TGCAGTGCGGGGCATTGGGACGAGCAGTACTTC
-	many	TRBV12-3/TRBV12-4	TRBJ2-3	CASRPGGFSTDTQYF	TGTGCCAGCAGACCCGGTGGGTTTAGCACAGATACGCAGTATTTT
-	few	TRBV7-2	TRBJ1-4	CASSLAGGENEKLFF	TGTGCCAGCAGCTTAGCGGGAGGGGAGAATGAAAAACTGTTTTTT
TRBD1	-	TRBV6-5	TRBJ2-1	CASSSHRGPRGEQFF	TGTGCCAGCAGTTCCCACAGGGGCCCTAGGGGTGAGCAGTTCTTC
-	few	TRBV7-2	TRBJ2-3	CASTHGGSPTDTQYF	TGTGCCAGCACCCATGGGGGGTCCCCCACAGATACGCAGTATTTT
-	few	TRBV10-3	TRBJ2-4	CAISDLTANIQYF	TGTGCCATCAGTGACCTAACTGCAAACATTCAGTACTTC
-	-	TRBV5-1	TRBJ2-1	CASSPDREGNNEQFF	TGCGCCAGCAGCCCAGACAGGGAGGGGAACAATGAGCAGTTCTTC
-	few	TRBV20-1	TRBJ2-7	CSAILSQVVPGAQYF	TGCAGTGCTATCCTTTCCCAGGTGGTCCCGGGGGCCCAGTACTTC
-	many	TRBV7-3	TRBJ2-7	CASSESDSSYEQYF	TGTGCCAGCAGCGAATCAGACTCATCCTACGAGCAGTACTTC
TRBD1	-	TRBV29-1	TRBJ1-2	CSADTPGQFYGYTF	TGCAGCGCTGACACTCCGGGACAGTTCTATGGCTACACCTTC
-	-	TRBV28	TRBJ1-5	CASSLLGTSNQPQHF	TGTGCCAGCAGTTTATTGGGCACGAGCAATCAGCCCCAGCATTTT
TRBD1	few	TRBV25-1	TRBJ1-5	CASSTGFDQPQHF	TGTGCCAGTTCGACAGGGTTTGATCAGCCCCAGCATTTT
-	-	TRBV20-1	TRBJ1-1	CSASSDSTYTEAFF	TGCAGTGCTAGTTCGGACAGCACCTACACTGAAGCTTTCTTT
-	few	TRBV20-1	TRBJ1-6	CSARDKWDHSPLHF	TGCAGTGCTAGAGATAAGTGGGATCATTCACCCCTCCACTTT
TRBD1	few	TRBV5-6	TRBJ1-5	CASSRTGKVDQPQHF	TGTGCCAGCAGCCGGACAGGGAAGGTTGATCAGCCCCAGCATTTT
-	many	TRBV20-1	TRBJ2-1	CSGGLVNEQFF	TGCAGTGGGGGCCTTGTCAATGAGCAGTTCTTC
TRBD2	-	TRBV11-1	TRBJ2-7	CVSSLVAGGSYNEQYF	TGTGTCAGCAGCCTAGTCGCCGGGGGGTCCTACAATGAGCAGTACTTC
-	-	TRBV20-1	TRBJ1-1	CSAKRGGWGTEAFF	TGCAGTGCAAAGCGGGGGGGCTGGGGCACTGAAGCTTTCTTT
-	many	TRBV20-1	TRBJ2-3	CSGRTASTDTQYF	TGCAGTGGTCGGACAGCTAGCACAGATACGCAGTATTTT
-	many	TRBV5-5	TRBJ2-3	CASSLGTSLTDTQYF	TGTGCCAGCAGCCTCGGGACTTCCCTCACAGATACGCAGTATTTT
-	-	TRBV5-1	TRBJ1-2	CASSPVTEVGYTF	TGCGCCAGCAGTCCTGTCACAGAGGTTGGCTACACCTTC
-	once	TRBV6-6	TRBJ1-1	CASSYSNSGWQWTEAFF	TGTGCCAGCAGTTACTCGAACTCCGGTTGGCAATGGACTGAAGCTTTCTTT
TRBD2	few	TRBV2	TRBJ2-2	CARRASGFHTGELFF	TGTGCCAGACGGGCTAGCGGATTCCACACCGGGGAGCTGTTTTTT
-	-	TRBV12-3/TRBV12-4	TRBJ1-2	CASSLQYYGYTF	TGTGCCAGCAGCCTACAGTACTATGGCTACACCTTC
-	-	TRBV6-6	TRBJ2-7	CASREGGGSYNEQYF	TGTGCCAGCAGGGAAGGAGGGGGCTCCTACAATGAGCAGTACTTC
-	-	TRBV7-2	TRBJ2-1	CASSPSPSVAPEQFF	TGTGCCAGCAGCCCTTCCCCATCGGTAGCTCCTGAGCAGTTCTTC
-	-	TRBV27	TRBJ2-7	CAGSYTESYEQYF	TGTGCCGGCAGTTATACGGAATCCTACGAGCAGTACTTC
-	few	TRBV25-1	TRBJ1-1	CASSGLDIGNTEAFF	TGTGCCAGCAGTGGTCTAGACATCGGGAACACTGAAGCTTTCTTT
TRBD2	many	TRBV7-3	TRBJ2-1	CASSLSSSGGAEQFF	TGTGCCAGCAGCTTAAGTTCTAGCGGGGGGGCTGAGCAGTTCTTC
-	-	TRBV15	TRBJ1-2	CATSTKSSGGYTF	TGTGCCACCAGCACAAAATCCTCAGGGGGCTACACCTTC
-	many	TRBV5-1	TRBJ1-2	CASSQGVHGYTF	TGCGCCAGCAGCCAGGGTGTACATGGCTACACCTTC
TRBD1	-	TRBV7-9	TRBJ2-5	CASSSDRDQETQYF	TGTGCCAGCAGTTCCGACAGGGACCAAGAGACCCAGTACTTC